This record looks at one TCR beta chain sequence and its context. No antigen is known for it. CDR3 length: 13 amino acids. The germline V gene has CDR1 MNHEY and CDR2 SMNVEV (reference sequence). V was shortened by 2 bases and J by 8 bases, with 12 bases between the two germline ends. This sample stems from a study of T-cell memory formation after mild COVID-19. General study points: Memory from before infection featured some responding clones, which suggests cross-reactive memory joined. CM and EM subsets held most contracting CD4+ clones; EMRA held CD8+ ones.

TCRdb analysed the 5' RACE reads with MiXCR anew, one entry per CDR3 protein. The sample holds roughly 250,000 distinct CDR3 sequences, roughly 15% seen once. The TCR originated in a man younger than 35 who had mild COVID-19 (a few samples of this study predate the infection). Cell type and time point are not known. The rearrangement joins TRBV27 to TRBJ1-1, with D possibly matching TRBD1 (5 bases). Sequences were obtained from PBMCs or a T cell subset sorted from them (not recorded which). CDR3 sequence reads: CASSLAWGREAFF. The CDR3 region has the DNA TGTGCCAGCAGTTTAGCTTGGGGGAGAGAAGCTTTCTTT.